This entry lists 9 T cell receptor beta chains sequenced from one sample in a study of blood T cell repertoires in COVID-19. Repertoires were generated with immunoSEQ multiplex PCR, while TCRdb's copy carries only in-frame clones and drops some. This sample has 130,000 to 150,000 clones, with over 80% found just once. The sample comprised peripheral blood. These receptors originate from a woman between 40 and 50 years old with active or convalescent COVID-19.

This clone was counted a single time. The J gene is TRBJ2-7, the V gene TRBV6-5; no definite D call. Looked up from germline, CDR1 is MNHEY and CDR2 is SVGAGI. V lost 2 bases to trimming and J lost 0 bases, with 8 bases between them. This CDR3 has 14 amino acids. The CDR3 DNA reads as TGTGCCAGCAGTTACACTGAGAGCTCCTACGAGCAGTACTTC. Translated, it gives CASSYTESSYEQYF.

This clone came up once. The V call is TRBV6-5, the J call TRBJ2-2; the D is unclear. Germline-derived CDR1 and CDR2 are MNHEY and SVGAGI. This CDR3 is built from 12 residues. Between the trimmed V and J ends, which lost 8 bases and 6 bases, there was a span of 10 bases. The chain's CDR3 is CASRRVAGELFF. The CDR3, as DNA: TGTGCCAGCCGCCGGGTGGCCGGGGAGCTGTTTTTT.

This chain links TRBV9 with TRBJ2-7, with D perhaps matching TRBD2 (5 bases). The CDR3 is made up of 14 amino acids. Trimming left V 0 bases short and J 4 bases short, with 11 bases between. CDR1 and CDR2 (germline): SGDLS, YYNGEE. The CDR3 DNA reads TGTGCCAGCAGCGTAGGTGAGGGAATATACGAGCAGTACTTC. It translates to CASSVGEGIYEQYF.

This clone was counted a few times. Here the CDR3 DNA reads TGCGCCAGCAGCCAAACAGGGAAAAACTCTGGAAACACCATATATTTT. Its translation: CASSQTGKNSGNTIYF. The chain recombines TRBV4-1 with TRBJ1-3; the D gene is possibly TRBD1 (6 bases). V was pared by 2 bases and J by 0 bases, with 11 bases between. The CDR3 has 16 residues. The germline gives CDR1 MGHRA, CDR2 YSYEKL.

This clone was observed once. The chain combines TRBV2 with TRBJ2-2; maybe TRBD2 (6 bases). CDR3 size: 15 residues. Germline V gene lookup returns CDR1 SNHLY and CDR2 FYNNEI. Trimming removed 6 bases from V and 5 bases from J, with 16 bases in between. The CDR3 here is CASRLTSRGTGELFF. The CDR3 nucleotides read TGTGCCAGCAGGCTTACTAGCCGAGGTACCGGGGAGCTGTTTTTT. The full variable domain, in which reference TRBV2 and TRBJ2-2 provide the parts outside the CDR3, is EPEVTQTPSHQVTQMGQEVILRCVPISNHLYFYWYRQILGQKVEFLVSFYNNEISEKSEIFDDQFSVERPDGSNFTLKIRSTKLEDSAMYFCASRLTSRGTGELFFGEGSRLTVL.

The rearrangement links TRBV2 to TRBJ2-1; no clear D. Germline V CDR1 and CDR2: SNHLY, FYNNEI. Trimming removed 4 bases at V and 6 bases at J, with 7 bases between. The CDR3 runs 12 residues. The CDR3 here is CASSAYSNEQFF. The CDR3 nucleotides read TGTGCCAGCAGTGCCTACTCCAATGAGCAGTTCTTC.

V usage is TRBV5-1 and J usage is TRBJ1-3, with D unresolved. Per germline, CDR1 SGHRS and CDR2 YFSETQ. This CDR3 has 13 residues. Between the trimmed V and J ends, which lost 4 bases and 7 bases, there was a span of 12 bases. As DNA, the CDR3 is TGCGCCAGCAGCCTCGGGGAAAGGAACACCATATATTTT. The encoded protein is CASSLGERNTIYF.

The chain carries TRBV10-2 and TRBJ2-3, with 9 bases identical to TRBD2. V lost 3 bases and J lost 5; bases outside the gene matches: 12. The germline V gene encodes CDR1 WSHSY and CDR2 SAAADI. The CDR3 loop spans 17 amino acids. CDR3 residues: CASSEGGRSSGKDTQYF. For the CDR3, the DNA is TGCGCCAGCAGTGAAGGTGGGAGGTCTAGCGGGAAAGATACGCAGTATTTT.

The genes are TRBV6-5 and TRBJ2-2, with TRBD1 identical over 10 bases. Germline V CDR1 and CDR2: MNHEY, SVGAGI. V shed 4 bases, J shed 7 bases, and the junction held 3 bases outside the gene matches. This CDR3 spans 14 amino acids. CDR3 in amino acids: CASSSWTGGGELFF. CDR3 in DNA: TGTGCCAGCAGTTCCTGGACAGGGGGCGGGGAGCTGTTTTTT.